This T cell receptor (beta chain) was sequenced in a study of CD8 T cells in Susac syndrome. The study sequenced TCR beta in blood CD8+ and CD4+ T cells. It was negative isolation that provided the CD8+ and CD4+ T cells, whereas TEMRA cells were enriched by FACS. About 0.5 to 1 ug RNA was reverse transcribed with random hexamers. The CDR3 of TCR beta was amplified by immunoSEQ multiplex PCR across 54 Vbeta and 13 Jbeta. Via MiXCR, TCRdb re-called the immunoSEQ multiplex PCR reads, giving one row per CDR3 protein. This sample has roughly 110,000 distinct CDR3 sequences, with about 90% found just once. The CDR3 is made up of 12 amino acids. The germline CDR1 and CDR2 sequences are SGDLS and YYNGEE. Trimming stripped 0 bases from V and 6 bases from J, with 3 bases between.

The sequenced material came from CD4+ T cells from PBMCs. The chain uses TRBV9 and TRBJ2-2; the D is unclear. This sequence was found in a human donor in good health. This CDR3 is CASSVVSGELFF. CDR3 sequence (DNA): TGTGCCAGCAGCGTAGTATCCGGGGAGCTGTTTTTT.